The clone carrying this T cell receptor beta chain came up many times. The antigen is undetermined. Because it lacks the conserved phenylalanine or tryptophan at the end, this CDR3 is likely a read error. The source of the sample is a study of regulatory T cells in long-lasting Graves disease. Looking at the study overall: Graves' patients, newly diagnosed, had taken antithyroid drugs under 3 months. Regarding the study as a whole: Among persistent patients, a larger number of public clonotypes were shared (roughly 2,700) than among newly diagnosed patients (under 1,000).

Regarding time point: newly diagnosed GD, antithyroid drugs for less than 3 months. Extracted RNA from PBMCs served as the source of the TCR library. iRepertoire HTBI primers and Arm-PCR of CDR3 regions built TCR beta libraries. In the source study's methods: Identification across samples found some 60 TRBV and about 13 TRBJ segments. One entry per CDR3 protein results from TCRdb running MiXCR on the multiplex PCR reads. The authors' filters were not applied to this entry. The sample consists of approximately 230,000 distinct CDR3 sequences, around 16% of them appearing once. The TCR sequence derives from a female donor with Graves disease. Sequencing used peripheral blood mononuclear cells (PBMCs), obtained at new diagnosis, from a patient treated with antithyroid drugs.

CDR3 in amino acids: CASSPGTGGAGELFL. The CDR3 DNA follows: TGTGCCAGCAGTCCTGGGACAGGGGGGGCCGGGGAGCTGTTTCTT. This rearrangement joins TRBV27 to TRBJ2-2; 11 bases are shared with TRBD1. J lost 6 bases, V lost 5 bases, and 5 bases had no gene match. Germline V gene data show CDR1 as MNHEY and CDR2 as SMNVEV (reference sequence). This CDR3 comprises 15 residues.